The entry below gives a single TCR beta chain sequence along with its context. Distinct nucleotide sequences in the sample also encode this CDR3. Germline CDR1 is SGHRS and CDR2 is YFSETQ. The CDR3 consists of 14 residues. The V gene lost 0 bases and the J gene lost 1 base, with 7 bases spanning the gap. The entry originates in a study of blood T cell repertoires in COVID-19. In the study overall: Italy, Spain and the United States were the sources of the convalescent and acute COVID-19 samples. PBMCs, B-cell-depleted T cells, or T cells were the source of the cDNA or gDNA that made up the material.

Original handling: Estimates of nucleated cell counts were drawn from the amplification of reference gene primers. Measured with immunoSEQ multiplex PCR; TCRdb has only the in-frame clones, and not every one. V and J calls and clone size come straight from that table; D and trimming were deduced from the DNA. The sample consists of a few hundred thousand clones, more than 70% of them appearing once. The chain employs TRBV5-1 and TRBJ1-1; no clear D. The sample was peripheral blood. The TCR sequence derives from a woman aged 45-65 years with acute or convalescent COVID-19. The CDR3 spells CASSLDRGNTEAFF. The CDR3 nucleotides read TGCGCCAGCAGCTTGGATCGAGGGAACACTGAAGCTTTCTTT.